Following are 8 T cell receptor beta chains from one sample sequenced in a study of blood T cell repertoires in COVID-19. Assay used: immunoSEQ multiplex PCR; TCRdb lists only in-frame clones, some missing. The repertoire holds more than 65,000 clones, with roughly 82% as singletons. Sequenced material: peripheral blood. These receptors came from a woman of 80 years or more with acute or convalescent COVID-19.

This chain uses TRBV4-3 with TRBJ2-1; no definite D call. Per the germline V gene, CDR1 is LGHNA and CDR2 is YSLEER. V was trimmed by 4 bases and J by 12 bases, leaving 10 bases between them. The CDR3 is 11 amino acids. The CDR3 DNA is TGCGCCAGCAGCCTTCTTACCGGGCAGTTCTTC. It yields the protein CASSLLTGQFF.

The V gene is TRBV5-1, the J gene TRBJ2-1; TRBD2 aligns across 9 bases. The CDR3 consists of 16 residues. In germline, CDR1 is SGHRS, CDR2 YFSETQ. J gave up 4 bases and V 3 bases, and 8 bases lay outside the gene matches. Here the CDR3 reads CASSSVASGKYNEQFF. The CDR3, as DNA: TGCGCCAGCAGCTCCGTAGCTAGCGGGAAGTACAATGAGCAGTTCTTC.

Worth noting for this clone: One junction end disagrees with the germline gene, perhaps due to a read error. Other DNA sequences in the sample encode the same CDR3. The chain joins TRBV6-6 to TRBJ2-5; D gene unclear. Germline CDR1 reads MNHNY; CDR2 reads SVGAGI (reference sequence). The CDR3 consists of 16 residues. CDR3 DNA: TGTGCCAGCAGTCCCTGGGCCACCACTTCCCAAGAGACCCAATACTTC. This codes for CASSPWATTSQETQYF.

This rearrangement joins TRBV24-1 to TRBJ2-2; 11 bases line up with TRBD1. CDR3 length: 17 residues. The germline V gene encodes CDR1 KGHDR and CDR2 SFDVKD. Germline trimming cut 4 bases from V and 4 bases from J; bases unmatched to any gene: 7. Here the CDR3 DNA reads TGTGCCACCAGTGACCGGACAGGGGGCATAATCACCGGGGAGCTGTTTTTT. Its protein is CATSDRTGGIITGELFF.

This clone is a singleton in its sample. This chain connects TRBV28 to TRBJ2-7; D may be TRBD1 (6 bases). The CDR3 contains 13 residues. Trimming left V 9 bases short and J 4 bases short, with 16 bases between. Germline V gene sequence: CDR1 MDHEN, CDR2 SYDVKM. Written as DNA, the CDR3 is TGTGCCAGTTTCGGGACACCCCAATACGAGCAGTACTTC. Protein sequence: CASFGTPQYEQYF.

The chain has TRBV6-5 and TRBJ1-1; weak D call: TRBD1 (5 bases). This CDR3 is built from 14 residues. Per germline, CDR1 MNHEY and CDR2 SVGAGI. Trimming pared 6 bases from V and 1 base from J, leaving 12 bases between. For the CDR3, the DNA is TGTGCCAGCAGATCCGTGGGGGGGAACACTGAAGCTTTCTTT. It is translated as CASRSVGGNTEAFF.

This chain joins TRBV7-9 and TRBJ2-4, with 9 bases that match TRBD2. V shed 5 bases and J 2 bases; nucleotides not matched to a gene: 7. There are 16 residues in the CDR3. Germline loops: CDR1 SEHNR, CDR2 FQNEAQ (reference sequence). CDR3 nucleotides: TGTGCCAGCAGCGGCCGGACTAGCGTTTCCAAAAACATTCAGTACTTC. It codes for CASSGRTSVSKNIQYF.

This clone appeared once. The chain joins TRBV28 to TRBJ2-7; 8 positions agree with TRBD1. CDR1 and CDR2 (germline): MDHEN, SYDVKM. V lost 3 bases, J lost 5 bases, and 6 bases stayed unmatched. This CDR3 is 14 amino acids long. Here the CDR3 DNA reads TGTGCCAGCAGTTTGTCCAGGGGGCGCCACGAGCAGTACTTC. Amino acid sequence: CASSLSRGRHEQYF.